The 15 T cell receptor beta chains given below trace back to one sample, sequenced in a study of blood T cell repertoires in COVID-19. TCRdb's table, derived via immunoSEQ multiplex PCR, lists solely in-frame clones and lacks some. The data show under 200,000 clones, approximately 80% seen once. The sequencing input was peripheral blood. The origin of the receptors is a woman aged 60-70 years with acute or convalescent COVID-19.

This rearrangement joins TRBV7-2 to TRBJ2-7; TRBD2 agrees at 11 bases. The germline V gene has CDR1 SGHTA and CDR2 FQGNSA. Unmatched junction bases numbered 5, after V lost 3 bases and J lost 1 base. The CDR3 has 16 amino acids. The CDR3 loop is CASSLMTSGASYEQYF. DNA of the CDR3: TGTGCCAGCAGCTTGATGACTAGCGGGGCGTCCTACGAGCAGTACTTC.

The chain has TRBV30 and TRBJ1-4, with 9 bases identical to TRBD1. The germline V gene has CDR1 GTSNPN and CDR2 SVGIG (reference sequence). V was pared by 1 base and J by 8 bases, with 8 bases of the junction left unmatched. The CDR3 has 15 residues. The CDR3 loop is CAWSAQQGAGEKLFF. As DNA, the CDR3 is TGTGCCTGGAGTGCCCAACAGGGGGCGGGGGAAAAACTGTTTTTT.

The chain uses TRBV7-2 and TRBJ2-7, with 7 positions matching TRBD2. Looked up from germline, CDR1 is SGHTA and CDR2 is FQGNSA. J gave up 1 base and V 4 bases, and 4 bases lay outside the gene matches. The CDR3 has 14 amino acids. The CDR3 coding sequence is TGTGCCAGCAGCTCCAACGGGGGGTCCTACGAGCAGTACTTC. Residues: CASSSNGGSYEQYF.

The chain is built from TRBV27 and TRBJ2-1; a possible D gene is TRBD1 (5 bases). Trimming left V 0 bases short and J 4 bases short, with 13 bases between. The CDR3 is made up of 16 amino acids. CDR1 is MNHEY and CDR2 is SMNVEV in the germline V gene (reference sequence). CDR3 residues: CASSLSTDYFYNEQFF. CDR3 DNA sequence: TGTGCCAGCAGTTTATCGACAGATTACTTTTACAATGAGCAGTTCTTC.

The CDR3 is CASSLLSGGYQTQYF. The CDR3 DNA reads as TGCGCCAGCAGCTTGCTTAGCGGGGGGTACCAGACCCAGTACTTC. The rearrangement uses TRBV5-1 and TRBJ2-5, with 10 positions matching TRBD2. The CDR3 has 15 amino acids. The V segment lost 1 base and the J segment 6 bases; nucleotides outside the gene matches: 6. The germline V gene has CDR1 SGHRS and CDR2 YFSETQ.

This clone has just a few counts. The J gene is TRBJ2-7, the V gene TRBV28, with TRBD2 identical over 11 bases. From germline, CDR1 is MDHEN and CDR2 SYDVKM. V lost 8 bases, J lost 0 bases, and 3 bases stayed unmatched. The CDR3 is 14 residues long. The CDR3: CASQLAGGSYEQYF. DNA for the CDR3: TGTGCCAGCCAGCTAGCGGGGGGCTCCTACGAGCAGTACTTC.

The rearrangement links TRBV10-2 to TRBJ1-5, with D perhaps TRBD1 (6 bases). The CDR3 spans 15 residues. Trimming left V 7 bases short and J 3 bases short, with 16 bases between. Germline V lookup: CDR1 WSHSY, CDR2 SAAADI. CDR3 residues: CASTDQGGSNQPQHF. As DNA, the CDR3 is TGCGCCAGCACCGACCAAGGGGGTTCCAATCAGCCCCAGCATTTT.

The V and J genes are TRBV5-4 and TRBJ2-5, with 9 bases matching TRBD2. V dropped 4 bases and J dropped 0; count of bases not matched to a gene: 4. The CDR3 runs 15 residues. CDR1 is SGHNT and CDR2 is YYREEE in the germline V gene (reference sequence). The CDR3 sequence is CASSPLAGDQETQYF. CDR3 sequence (DNA): TGTGCCAGCAGCCCATTAGCGGGGGACCAAGAGACCCAGTACTTC.

This clone appeared a single time. For the CDR3, the DNA is TGTGCTAGTGGTTTGGCAGGACTAGCGGGGGGCAGGTACAATGAGCAGTTCTTC. Protein sequence: CASGLAGLAGGRYNEQFF. The chain couples TRBV12-5 to TRBJ2-1; TRBD2 matches at 14 bases. Germline CDR1 LGHNT, CDR2 FRNRAP. The CDR3 covers 18 residues. Trimming removed 1 base from V and 4 bases from J; junction bases left unmatched: 6.

This chain links TRBV30 with TRBJ2-3, with 9 nucleotides matching TRBD1. The V gene end was trimmed by 4 bases and the J gene end by 3 bases; junction bases not matched to a gene: 5. Germline V gene lookup returns CDR1 GTSNPN and CDR2 SVGIG (reference sequence). CDR3 length: 14 amino acids. The CDR3 region is CAWIGGQGTDTQYF. The CDR3 DNA follows: TGTGCCTGGATTGGAGGACAGGGGACAGATACGCAGTATTTT.

This chain links TRBV28 with TRBJ1-2; D remains ambiguous. The CDR3 totals 12 residues. V lost 1 base, J lost 8 bases, and 8 bases lay in between. The germline V gene encodes CDR1 MDHEN and CDR2 SYDVKM. CDR3 sequence (DNA): TGTGCCAGCAGTTTATACACCACGGGCTACACCTTC. It yields the protein CASSLYTTGYTF.

This chain joins TRBV3-1 (or the pseudogene TRBV3-2) and TRBJ2-3; 8 bases line up with TRBD1. Germline V gene sequence: CDR1 LGHDT, CDR2 YNNKEL (reference sequence). V gave up 6 bases and J gave up 2 bases; unmatched junction bases: 7. The CDR3 consists of 15 residues. CDR3 sequence reads: CASRYWQGATDTQYF. The CDR3 region has the DNA TGTGCCAGCAGGTACTGGCAGGGGGCCACAGATACGCAGTATTTT.

The rearrangement links TRBV7-9 to TRBJ2-7; TRBD2 aligns across 7 bases. Germline V gene data show CDR1 as SEHNR and CDR2 as FQNEAQ (reference sequence). J was trimmed by 6 bases and V by 3 bases; bases with no gene match: 14. The length of the CDR3 is 16 residues. The CDR3 loop is CASSFPRGEVLPEQYF. CDR3 sequence (DNA): TGTGCCAGCAGCTTCCCCCGGGGGGAGGTTTTGCCCGAGCAGTACTTC.

The chain has TRBV6-2 or TRBV6-3 and TRBJ2-2, with D possibly TRBD1 on 5 matching bases. Trimming stripped 2 bases from V and 4 bases from J, with 11 bases between. The CDR3 runs 15 residues. Germline V gene lookup returns CDR1 MNHEY and CDR2 SVGEGT. The DNA of the CDR3 is TGTGCCAGCAGTTACGTGTCTGGGGCCACCGGGGAGCTGTTTTTT. Protein product: CASSYVSGATGELFF.

This clone was seen a single time. The chain uses TRBV7-9 and TRBJ2-7, with 9 bases matching TRBD1. V lost 0 bases to trimming and J lost 5 bases; unmatched junction nucleotides: 5. This CDR3 spans 15 amino acids. CDR1 is SEHNR and CDR2 is FQNEAQ in the germline V gene (reference sequence). The CDR3 region has the DNA TGTGCCAGCAGCTTAGCGGGACAGGGTATCCACGAGCAGTACTTC. Its protein product is CASSLAGQGIHEQYF.